A single sample is the source of the 15 T cell receptor beta chains below, sequenced in a study of T cell responses to AZD1222 COVID-19 vaccine. Produced via immunoSEQ multiplex PCR; TCRdb's table is partial and in-frame only. The sample lists roughly 120,000 clones, around 82% occurring once. The material sequenced was peripheral blood, taken on day 0 of AZD1222 vaccination. Receptors originate from an adult in good health.

This clone was seen a handful of times. The genes are TRBV7-9 and TRBJ2-3; unclear D gene. This CDR3 is 13 amino acids long. The ends were cut back, 6 bases at V and 4 bases at J, with 11 bases in the middle. Germline lookup yields CDR1 SEHNR and CDR2 FQNEAQ (reference sequence). CDR3 bases: TGTGCCAGCAGTTTGCGATTCGCAGATACGCAGTATTTT. Its protein is CASSLRFADTQYF.

This rearrangement joins TRBV7-8 to TRBJ1-2; 7 positions agree with TRBD1. CDR3 length equals 13 residues. V lost 5 bases to trimming and J lost 8 bases; unmatched junction nucleotides: 8. The germline V gene encodes CDR1 SGHVS and CDR2 FQNEAQ. CDR3 sequence (DNA): TGTGCCAGCAGCCCAGGGGGGGGCTCGGGCTACACCTTC. Translation gives CASSPGGGSGYTF.

The CDR3 coding sequence is TGTGCCAGCAGCTTAGTGGGCTACGGCAGGCAGAACACCGGGGAGCTGTTTTTT. Residues: CASSLVGYGRQNTGELFF. V is TRBV11-3 and J is TRBJ2-2; D is unresolved. Germline V gives CDR1 SGHNT, CDR2 YENEEA. Between the trimmed V and J ends, which lost 1 base and 1 base, there was a span of 16 bases. The CDR3 has 18 amino acids.

The CDR3 nucleotides read TGTGCCACCCGACAGGGAGACACCGGGGAGCTGTTTTTT. This gives the protein CATRQGDTGELFF. V usage is TRBV6-5 and J usage is TRBJ2-2, with 7 bases that match TRBD1. The CDR3 consists of 13 residues. Germline values: CDR1 MNHEY, CDR2 SVGAGI. Germline trimming cut 10 bases from V and 3 bases from J; bases unmatched to any gene: 5.

This sequence joins TRBV3-1 (or the pseudogene TRBV3-2) and TRBJ2-6; TRBD1 matches 8 bases. Germline trimming cut 3 bases from V and 2 bases from J; bases unmatched to any gene: 3. This CDR3 has 16 residues. CDR1 is LGHDT, CDR2 YNNKEL, per germline (reference sequence). The CDR3 loop reads CASSHPRGPGANVLTF. DNA of the CDR3: TGTGCCAGCAGCCATCCCAGGGGGCCTGGGGCCAACGTCCTGACTTTC.

This rearrangement joins TRBV3-1 (or the pseudogene TRBV3-2) to TRBJ2-4; D remains ambiguous. Germline V gives CDR1 LGHDT, CDR2 YNNKEL (reference sequence). This CDR3 contains 13 residues. V gave up 0 bases and J gave up 6 bases, with 6 bases separating them. The CDR3 nucleotides are TGTGCCAGCAGCCAAGATTGGTCAAACATTCAGTACTTC. It codes for CASSQDWSNIQYF.

The gene calls are TRBV7-2 and TRBJ1-6; no reliable D call. Per germline, CDR1 SGHTA and CDR2 FQGNSA. This CDR3 comprises 13 residues. Trimming took 3 bases from V and 7 from J, leaving 7 bases between them. CDR3 nucleotide sequence: TGTGCCAGCAGCTTGTGGGTAAATTCACCCCTCCACTTT. It encodes CASSLWVNSPLHF.

V usage is TRBV27 and J usage is TRBJ1-6; D gene uncertain. This CDR3 has 16 residues. Germline CDR1 MNHEY, CDR2 SMNVEV (reference sequence). V was trimmed by 5 bases and J by 5 bases, leaving 16 bases between them. This CDR3 is CASSPRPVVNNSPLHF. The CDR3 DNA is TGTGCCAGCAGTCCTCGGCCAGTTGTCAATAATTCACCCCTCCACTTT.

The V call is TRBV5-5, the J call TRBJ2-7; D may be TRBD2 (6 bases). Germline V lookup: CDR1 SGHKS, CDR2 YYEKEE (reference sequence). This CDR3 comprises 14 residues. V was clipped by 2 bases and J by 2 bases, with 11 bases between them. The CDR3 loop is CASSLTAGPYEQYF. As DNA, the CDR3 is TGTGCCAGCAGCTTAACAGCGGGCCCCTACGAGCAGTACTTC.

The rearrangement uses TRBV19 and TRBJ2-3; D is ambiguous. V gave up 6 bases and J gave up 3 bases, with 25 bases separating them. This CDR3 region has 18 residues. Germline V gene data show CDR1 as LNHDA and CDR2 as SQIVND (reference sequence). The CDR3 here is CASRPNYRTRADTDTQYF. CDR3 bases: TGTGCCAGTAGGCCAAATTACAGAACAAGGGCGGATACAGATACGCAGTATTTT.

V usage is TRBV6-2 or TRBV6-3 and J usage is TRBJ1-5; D uncertain. This CDR3 has 14 residues. V lost 5 bases to trimming and J lost 5 bases, with 13 bases between them. Germline CDR1 and CDR2: MNHEY and SVGEGT. The CDR3 DNA follows: TGTGCCAGCAGTAGAGCATCTCCTTATCAGCCCCAGCATTTT. It encodes CASSRASPYQPQHF.

This chain links TRBV29-1 with TRBJ1-2; 9 bases line up with TRBD1. The CDR3 has 14 amino acids. The junction had 10 bases not matched to a gene; V was cut back by 6 bases and J by 5 bases. Germline CDR1 is SQVTM and CDR2 is ANQGSEA. The CDR3 DNA is TGCAGCGTAACTCCCGGGACAGGGCGGTATGGCTACACCTTC. Translating gives CSVTPGTGRYGYTF. Filled out from reference TRBV29-1 and TRBJ1-2, the complete variable domain reads SAVISQKPSRDICQRGTSLTIQCQVDSQVTMMFWYRQQPGQSLTLIATANQGSEATYESGFVIDKFPISRPNLTFSTLTVSNMSPEDSSIYLCSVTPGTGRYGYTFGSGTRLTVV.

The rearrangement uses TRBV20-1 and TRBJ1-4; no clear D gene. With 5 bases removed from V and 11 bases from J, the gap between germline ends came to 12 bases. Germline V CDR1 and CDR2: DFQATT, SNEGSKA (reference sequence). The CDR3 covers 11 residues. In DNA form, the CDR3 reads TGCAGTGCTCTGCGCGCGGGGAAACTGTTTTTT. This encodes CSALRAGKLFF.

This clone showed up just once. The gene calls are TRBV13 and TRBJ2-3; TRBD1 matches 8 bases. The V gene end was trimmed by 1 base and the J gene end by 3 bases; junction bases not matched to a gene: 3. The V gene's germline CDR1 is PRHDT and CDR2 FYEKMQ (reference sequence). The CDR3 totals 15 residues. CDR3 nucleotides: TGTGCCAGCAGCTTAGCCCAGGGGGCGACAGATACGCAGTATTTT. Translating gives CASSLAQGATDTQYF. Full variable domain (outside the CDR3, taken from reference TRBV13 and TRBJ2-3): AAGVIQSPRHLIKEKRETATLKCYPIPRHDTVYWYQQGPGQDPQFLISFYEKMQSDKGSIPDRFSAQQFSDYHSELNMSSLELGDSALYFCASSLAQGATDTQYFGPGTRLTVL.

The V gene is TRBV30, the J gene TRBJ1-1, with TRBD1 as a possible D gene (5 bases). With 0 bases removed from V and 2 bases from J, the gap between germline ends came to 13 bases. The CDR3 sequence is 15 residues long. CDR1 GTSNPN and CDR2 SVGIG come from the germline V gene (reference sequence). The CDR3 sequence: CAWSVMGGRNTEAFF. The CDR3 nucleotides read TGTGCCTGGAGTGTAATGGGGGGAAGAAACACTGAAGCTTTCTTT.